A selection of T cell receptor beta chains follows, all from one sample in a study of human T cells and chemical hapten exposure. TCRdb itself ran the RACE reads through MiXCR, one entry per CDR3 protein. The table lists roughly 250,000 distinct CDR3 sequences, about 8.1% of them singletons. This sample comprised whole blood, obtained in connection with sensitization to the hapten diphenylcyclopropenone (DPC). These receptors came from a woman aged 40 to 50 with alopecia areata. Some clones in this sample may be carry-over from other donors' samples. CDR3s include the opening cysteine and the closing phenylalanine or tryptophan.

>TRBV6-5|TRBJ1-4
CASSYSQGTGQEKLFF
>TRBV28|TRBJ1-1
CASSPRGGRAEAFF
>TRBV28|TRBJ2-7
CASSLGPGQAFSYEQYF
>TRBV7-9|TRBJ2-1
CASSQTQSYNEQFF
>TRBV28|TRBJ2-1
CASSPSRLAGSYNEQFF
>TRBV30|TRBJ2-4
CAWNREGAKNIQYF
>TRBV29-1|TRBJ2-5
CSVPSGRTQDTQYF
>TRBV12-3/TRBV12-4|TRBJ2-2
CASSLAGTENTGELFF
>TRBV5-1|TRBJ2-7
CASSLSGTEYEQYF
>TRBV7-2|TRBJ2-6
CASSLKFESGANVLTF
>TRBV28|TRBJ2-3
CASSLAGLTDTQYF
>TRBV27|TRBJ2-7
CASSLSITGTYEQYF
>TRBV29-1|TRBJ2-2
CSARLAGVLGELFF
>TRBV7-9|TRBJ2-3
CASSWGDFGSTDTQYF
>TRBV24-1|TRBJ2-1
CATNSGLAGYNEQFF
>TRBV6-6|TRBJ1-2
CASSYPTGSYGYTF
>TRBV20-1|TRBJ2-7
CSARDPSRESYEQYF
>TRBV7-2|TRBJ2-3
CASSNMGLAGAPTDTQYF
>TRBV5-1|TRBJ1-1
CASSISGTTGTEAFF
>TRBV3-1|TRBJ1-5
CASSNREGGNQPQHF
>TRBV6-2/TRBV6-3|TRBJ2-7
CASTWDEGAGEQYF
>TRBV6-2/TRBV6-3|TRBJ1-1
CASRRRDSFNTEAFF
>TRBV24-1|TRBJ2-1
CATSDLGLAGYNEQFF
>TRBV19|TRBJ2-2
CASSIDRGFTGELFF
>TRBV3-1|TRBJ2-7
CASSQGLAGVTYEQYF
>TRBV7-9|TRBJ2-7
CASSGQGSPYEQYF
>TRBV6-4|TRBJ2-3
CASSDVGGTDTQYF
>TRBV3-1|TRBJ2-4
CASSRQGHIQYF
>TRBV19|TRBJ2-3
CASSTSGTYTDTQYF
>TRBV12-3/TRBV12-4|TRBJ1-5
CASSPRGGGGNQPQHF
>TRBV29-1|TRBJ2-2
CSVERQGGGELFF
>TRBV28|TRBJ2-7
CASHTGQLYEQYF
>TRBV5-4|TRBJ2-6
CASSAGALPSSGANVLTF
>TRBV5-1|TRBJ1-2
CASGQEYGYTF
>TRBV12-3/TRBV12-4|TRBJ2-1
CASSPRLAGGGNEQFF